The 28 T cell receptor beta chains below were found in one sample sequenced in a study of regulatory T cells in long-lasting Graves disease. Time point indicated: persistent/refractory GD, antithyroid drugs over 5 years with positive TRAb. The TCR library was prepared using RNA isolated from PBMCs. Researchers made TCR beta libraries by using iRepertoire HTBI primers and running Arm-PCR on CDR3 regions. TCRdb analysed the multiplex PCR reads with MiXCR anew, one entry per CDR3 protein. The data contain 420,000 or so distinct CDR3 sequences, about a quarter of them singletons. Sequencing was performed on peripheral blood mononuclear cells (PBMCs), taken when the disease was refractory, from a patient treated with antithyroid drugs. The receptor set was obtained from a female donor with Graves disease.

This clonotype showed up many times. This chain uses TRBV7-9 with TRBJ1-1; maybe TRBD1 (5 bases). The CDR3 consists of 15 residues. Between the trimmed V and J ends, which lost 6 bases and 1 base, there was a span of 15 bases. Looked up from germline, CDR1 is SEHNR and CDR2 is FQNEAQ (reference sequence). DNA for the CDR3: TGTGCCAGCAGTTTGGGGGGTACGGGGAACACTGAAGCTTTCTTT. Protein sequence: CASSLGGTGNTEAFF.

CDR3 protein: CASSTDGSSYNSPLHF. The CDR3, as DNA: TGTGCCAGTAGTACCGACGGTAGCTCCTATAATTCACCCCTCCACTTT. This chain joins TRBV19 and TRBJ1-6; D not resolved. This CDR3 spans 16 amino acids. The ends were cut back, 4 bases at V and 0 bases at J, with 10 bases in the middle. Germline-derived CDR1 and CDR2 are LNHDA and SQIVND (reference sequence).

This clonotype was counted ten times or more. The chain is built from TRBV28 and TRBJ1-5; D may be TRBD1 (6 bases). Germline V gene lookup returns CDR1 MDHEN and CDR2 SYDVKM. CDR3 length equals 15 residues. With 3 bases removed from V and 3 bases from J, the gap between germline ends came to 12 bases. DNA of the CDR3: TGTGCCAGCAGTTTGGGGGGGCGACTCAATCAGCCCCAGCATTTT. Residues: CASSLGGRLNQPQHF.

The rearrangement joins TRBV3-1 to TRBJ2-2; TRBD2 might be the D (5 bases). The CDR3 contains 14 residues. The germline V and J ends were trimmed by 4 bases and 8 bases, with 14 bases remaining between them. The germline V gene encodes CDR1 LGHDT and CDR2 YNNKEL (reference sequence). Here the CDR3 reads CASSRRNLAGELFF. CDR3 nucleotide sequence: TGTGCCAGCAGCCGCCGAAATCTAGCAGGGGAGCTGTTTTTT.

This clonotype turned up a few times. The V gene is TRBV5-8, the J gene TRBJ1-5, with a possible D match to TRBD1 (5 bases). Germline V gives CDR1 SGHTS, CDR2 YDEGEE. V was clipped by 2 bases and J by 0 bases, with 12 bases between them. The CDR3 is 16 residues long. The CDR3 DNA follows: TGTGCCAGCAGCTTAATGGGGGAATTTAGCAATCAGCCCCAGCATTTT. Its protein is CASSLMGEFSNQPQHF.

This clonotype was seen only a few times. This chain connects TRBV6-1 to TRBJ1-1; weak D call: TRBD1 (6 bases). This CDR3 contains 14 residues. Trimming shortened V by 5 bases and J by 5 bases, and 15 bases separated the two germline ends. Germline lookup yields CDR1 MNHNS and CDR2 SASEGT. CDR3: CASSPGGALTEAFF. For the CDR3, the DNA is TGTGCCAGCAGTCCGGGGGGGGCGTTGACTGAAGCTTTCTTT.

This clonotype was counted ten times or more. The rearrangement links TRBV2 to TRBJ1-2; TRBD1 aligns across 7 bases. The trim removed 6 bases at V and 7 bases at J, leaving 11 bases unmatched. Germline values: CDR1 SNHLY, CDR2 FYNNEI. This CDR3 contains 14 residues. In DNA form, the CDR3 reads TGTGCCAGCAGCGGAAGCAGGGACAGCGGTGGCTACACCTTC. Translation: CASSGSRDSGGYTF.

The rearrangement links TRBV6-1 to TRBJ1-6, with 7 bases that match TRBD1. This CDR3 is built from 15 residues. The ends lost 4 bases at V and 7 bases at J; junction bases unmatched: 7. Germline CDR1 MNHNS, CDR2 SASEGT. CDR3 sequence (DNA): TGTGCCAGCAGTGGCCAGGGGGGGAGGAATTCACCCCTCCACTTT. This translates into CASSGQGGRNSPLHF.

This clonotype was counted once. A much larger clone lies a single base off, so this may be a read error. This chain connects TRBV6-1 to TRBJ2-5, with D possibly being TRBD2 (6 bases). The CDR3 has 14 residues. Trimming left V 8 bases short and J 5 bases short, with 18 bases between. Germline V gives CDR1 MNHNS, CDR2 SASEGT. CDR3: CASGRTHGGETQYF. DNA of the CDR3: TGTGCCAGCGGTCGGACCCATGGGGGGGAGACCCAGTACTTC.

This clonotype was seen at least ten times. This rearrangement joins TRBV2 to TRBJ1-6; D is undetermined. The CDR3 consists of 15 residues. The V and J ends lost 6 bases and 3 bases respectively, with 12 bases between them. Germline values: CDR1 SNHLY, CDR2 FYNNEI. The CDR3 DNA reads TGTGCCAGCAGAGACACCGGGAACTATAATTCACCCCTCCACTTT. Translation gives CASRDTGNYNSPLHF. The full variable domain, with the rest looked up from reference TRBV2 and TRBJ1-6, is EPEVTQTPSHQVTQMGQEVILRCVPISNHLYFYWYRQILGQKVEFLVSFYNNEISEKSEIFDDQFSVERPDGSNFTLKIRSTKLEDSAMYFCASRDTGNYNSPLHFGNGTRLTVT.

This clonotype was recorded many times. J is TRBJ1-1 and V is TRBV20-1, with unresolved D. V lost 2 bases to trimming and J lost 1 base, with 14 bases between them. CDR1 is DFQATT and CDR2 is SNEGSKA in the germline V gene (reference sequence). The CDR3 length is 15 residues. As DNA, the CDR3 is TGCAGTGCTAGACCGGGTGGACGATCGAACACTGAAGCTTTCTTT. Translation: CSARPGGRSNTEAFF.

This clonotype appeared a few times. This rearrangement joins TRBV10-3 to TRBJ1-5; D is perhaps TRBD1 (5 bases). The CDR3 extends over 14 amino acids. Germline V lookup: CDR1 ENHRY, CDR2 SYGVKD. The V end lost 2 bases, the J end lost 4 bases, and 9 bases lay between the germline ends. This CDR3 reads CAISEVGGNQPQHF. CDR3 in DNA: TGTGCCATCAGTGAGGTGGGGGGGAATCAGCCCCAGCATTTT.

This clonotype has only a few counts. This chain links TRBV27 with TRBJ1-5; 11 bases map to TRBD1. In germline, CDR1 is MNHEY, CDR2 SMNVEV (reference sequence). The CDR3 totals 16 residues. Losses at the gene ends were 3 bases for V and 6 bases for J; bases not matched to a gene: 7. The DNA of the CDR3 is TGTGCCAGCAGTTTCCGGACAGGGGGCTTCTTTCAGCCCCAGCATTTT. Residues: CASSFRTGGFFQPQHF.

This rearrangement joins TRBV9 to TRBJ2-6; no definite D call. The CDR3 sequence is 16 residues long. Trimming shortened V by 3 bases and J by 0 bases, and 10 bases separated the two germline ends. Germline V CDR1 and CDR2: SGDLS, YYNGEE. The CDR3 coding sequence is TGTGCCAGCAGCGCCCCGACGGACTCTGGGGCCAACGTCCTGACTTTC. It codes for CASSAPTDSGANVLTF.

A remark on this clonotype: A much larger clone is a single base away; this may be a read error. V and J are TRBV5-1 and TRBJ1-6; 9 positions agree with TRBD1. The length of the CDR3 is 15 residues. The germline V gene has CDR1 SGHRS and CDR2 YFSETQ. The CDR3: CASSGSGTGMSPFHF. In DNA form, the CDR3 reads TGCGCCAGCAGCGGATCCGGGACAGGGATGTCACCCTTCCACTTT.

The rearrangement links TRBV5-1 to TRBJ2-6; D call uncertain. This CDR3 spans 16 amino acids. V lost 0 bases and J lost 4, with 11 bases in between. Per the germline V gene, CDR1 is SGHRS and CDR2 is YFSETQ. Written as DNA, the CDR3 is TGCGCCAGCAGCTTGGGTCTCGTGTTAGGGGCCAACGTCCTGACTTTC. Protein product: CASSLGLVLGANVLTF.

This sequence joins TRBV5-6 and TRBJ1-3; the D gene is possibly TRBD1 (5 bases). Trimming cost V 4 bases and J 6 bases, with 14 bases left between them. CDR1 and CDR2 from the germline V gene are SGHDT and YYEEEE. The CDR3 extends over 14 amino acids. The CDR3 loop reads CASSIPGIENTIYF. CDR3 coding DNA: TGTGCCAGCAGCATCCCAGGGATCGAAAACACCATATATTTT.

The table lists this clonotype with a few counts. The rearrangement joins TRBV7-2 to TRBJ2-7; D may be TRBD1 or TRBD2 (6 bases each). The germline V and J ends were trimmed by 4 bases and 0 bases, with 22 bases remaining between them. There are 18 residues in the CDR3. Per the germline V gene, CDR1 is SGHTA and CDR2 is FQGNSA. CDR3 sequence reads: CASSSPGGGKTRSYEQYF. DNA of the CDR3: TGTGCCAGCAGCTCCCCAGGAGGGGGGAAGACACGCTCCTACGAGCAGTACTTC. The full variable domain, with the rest looked up from reference TRBV7-2 and TRBJ2-7, is GAGVSQSPSNKVTEKGKDVELRCDPISGHTALYWYRQSLGQGLEFLIYFQGNSAPDKSGLPSDRFSAERTGGSVSTLTIQRTQQEDSAVYLCASSSPGGGKTRSYEQYFGPGTRLTVT.

The table lists this clonotype with many counts. V and J are TRBV24-1 and TRBJ1-1, with D hard to call. Germline values: CDR1 KGHDR, CDR2 SFDVKD. Between the trimmed V and J ends, which lost 4 bases and 1 base, there was a span of 3 bases. The CDR3 runs to 12 residues. The CDR3 nucleotides read TGTGCCACCAGTGACCAGAACACTGAAGCTTTCTTT. Translation: CATSDQNTEAFF.

This clonotype was seen at least ten times. The CDR3 sequence: CASGGQGRETQYF. DNA of the CDR3: TGTGCCAGCGGGGGACAGGGTCGAGAGACCCAGTACTTC. This chain connects TRBV2 to TRBJ2-5; 9 bases align to TRBD1. Losses at the gene ends were 8 bases for V and 4 bases for J; bases not matched to a gene: 5. CDR3 length equals 13 residues. The germline gives CDR1 SNHLY, CDR2 FYNNEI.

This clonotype has a count of ten or more. The chain uses TRBV7-2 and TRBJ2-4; TRBD1 agrees at 10 bases. This CDR3 spans 12 amino acids. In germline, CDR1 is SGHTA, CDR2 FQGNSA. The V gene end was trimmed by 8 bases and the J gene end by 9 bases; junction bases not matched to a gene: 4. CDR3 amino acids: CASGQGDGIQYF. The CDR3 DNA reads as TGTGCCAGCGGACAGGGGGATGGCATTCAGTACTTC.

This clonotype was seen more than once but under ten times. The gene calls are TRBV6-1 and TRBJ1-1, with D perhaps TRBD1 (5 bases). The CDR3 consists of 14 residues. Germline CDR1 MNHNS, CDR2 SASEGT. V shed 5 bases and J shed 0 bases, with 10 bases lying between them. Here the CDR3 DNA reads TGTGCCAGCAGTAGACAGACAGTGAACACTGAAGCTTTCTTT. It codes for CASSRQTVNTEAFF.

This clonotype showed up many times. V and J are TRBV2 and TRBJ2-1, with D hard to call. CDR1 SNHLY and CDR2 FYNNEI come from the germline V gene. The CDR3 totals 12 residues. V shed 3 bases and J shed 6 bases, with 6 bases lying between them. The CDR3 protein is CASSEVINEQFF. As DNA, the CDR3 is TGTGCCAGCAGTGAGGTAATCAATGAGCAGTTCTTC.

The table lists this clonotype with many counts. This sequence joins TRBV12-3 or TRBV12-4 and TRBJ1-2; TRBD1 matches at 7 bases. There are 14 residues in the CDR3. Unmatched junction bases numbered 4, after V lost 1 base and J lost 5 bases. The CDR3 nucleotides are TGTGCCAGCAGTTTAGAGGGACAGTCTTATGGCTACACCTTC. This sequence encodes CASSLEGQSYGYTF.

The rearrangement joins TRBV4-1 to TRBJ2-7; D might be TRBD1 or TRBD2, each matching 5 bases. V lost 1 base, J lost 4 bases, and 14 bases lay in between. There are 15 residues in the CDR3. The germline CDR1 and CDR2 sequences are MGHRA and YSYEKL. The CDR3 sequence is CASSQVQGATYEQYF. The CDR3 nucleotides are TGCGCCAGCAGCCAAGTGCAGGGAGCAACGTACGAGCAGTACTTC.

The gene calls are TRBV6-1 and TRBJ1-5, with 8 bases fitting TRBD1. The CDR3 covers 15 residues. Germline trimming cut 5 bases from V and 4 bases from J; bases unmatched to any gene: 7. Germline lookup yields CDR1 MNHNS and CDR2 SASEGT. Written as DNA, the CDR3 is TGTGCCAGCAGTCCGGACAGGGAAAATAATCAGCCCCAGCATTTT. Amino acids: CASSPDRENNQPQHF.

The gene calls are TRBV29-1 and TRBJ2-1, with D possibly TRBD2 on 6 matching bases. This CDR3 comprises 15 residues. In germline, CDR1 is SQVTM, CDR2 ANQGSEA. V shed 7 bases and J shed 0 bases, with 16 bases lying between them. The CDR3 DNA sequence: TGCAGCGCCAAGGGTGGAGGGAGCTCCTACAATGAGCAGTTCTTC. This encodes CSAKGGGSSYNEQFF.

This clonotype was observed a handful of times. This chain links TRBV5-1 with TRBJ2-2, with D perhaps TRBD2 (6 bases). The CDR3 is 16 amino acids. Trimming removed 4 bases at V and 3 bases at J, with 16 bases between. Looked up from germline, CDR1 is SGHRS and CDR2 is YFSETQ. The CDR3 DNA follows: TGCGCCAGCAGCCCAGCAGCGGAGGGTTACACCGGGGAGCTGTTTTTT. As protein: CASSPAAEGYTGELFF.